This T cell receptor beta chain derives from a study of control samples from healthy donors and cancer patients. Deletions cut 7 bases from V and 2 bases from J, with 14 bases between. Germline values: CDR1 LNHDA, CDR2 SQIVND (reference sequence). This CDR3 is built from 14 residues. TCRdb keeps only in-frame clones here, not all; method: immunoSEQ multiplex PCR. The sample contains 150,000 to 160,000 clones, roughly 94% of which appear only once. The TCR was taken from a man in his forties in good health. The chain recombines TRBV19 with TRBJ1-1, with a weak D call TRBD1 (6 bases). The sample comprised blood. CDR3 in amino acids: CASIKGGLNTEAFF. DNA for the CDR3: TGTGCCAGTATCAAGGGGGGCCTCAACACTGAAGCTTTCTTT.